This T cell receptor beta chain was sequenced in a study of OX40 agonist ivuxolimab in advanced cancers. Across the study: Anti-PD-1, anti-PD-L1 or anti-CTLA-4 therapy given earlier was allowed, and around 40% had some.

Repertoires were generated with immunoSEQ multiplex PCR, while TCRdb's copy carries only in-frame clones and drops some. The table records around 25,000 clones, around 85% of them present only once. Patients were excluded for autoimmune disease history or systemic immunosuppression. The source material was CD4+ or CD8+ T cells sorted from blood, sampled in a trial of the OX40 agonist ivuxolimab. The source of this sequence is an adult with an advanced solid tumor such as melanoma, head and neck, liver or kidney cancer.

In DNA, the CDR3 is TGTGCCAGCAGCCTTTCACTAGCGGCGTTGTGGTTCTTC. It encodes CASSLSLAALWFF. This chain uses TRBV7-2 with TRBJ2-1, with 8 bases fitting TRBD2. This CDR3 spans 13 amino acids. Germline CDR1 is SGHTA and CDR2 is FQGNSA. V lost 5 bases and J lost 15; bases outside the gene matches: 12.